This T cell receptor (beta chain) was sequenced during a study of shared clonotypes between healthy human individuals. Study context: Serving as donors were two women and three men, whose ages spanned 18 to 49.

V was trimmed by 2 bases and J by 0 bases, leaving 18 bases between them. Germline loops: CDR1 KGHSH, CDR2 LQKENI. This CDR3 is built from 18 residues. Whole-study findings and limits: Rarefaction revealed incomplete sorted-subset sequencing despite large depth.

Notes on this clone: The antigen is not known.

Data came from immunoSEQ multiplex PCR; TCRdb stores just in-frame clones and leaves some out. The sample yields under 2,500,000 clones, approximately 94% seen once. This chain connects TRBV18 to TRBJ2-3; D is unclear. The receptor comes from a young man in good health. Sequencing used naive CD4+ T cells sorted from blood. Stated subset: CD45RA+ positively selected. DNA of the CDR3: TGTGCCAGCTCACCAAGTCACCTGATTCTTACTAGCACAGATACGCAGTATTTT. Its translation is CASSPSHLILTSTDTQYF.